This TCR beta chain was retrieved from a study of control samples from healthy donors and cancer patients. V trimming: 1 base; J trimming: 4 bases; junction bases outside the gene matches: 3. Germline CDR1 is SGHVS and CDR2 is FNYEAQ. The CDR3 is made up of 15 amino acids. The repertoire was sequenced with immunoSEQ multiplex PCR; TCRdb's copy has only in-frame clones and lacks some. Among roughly 86,000 clones, 90% were seen once, and the ten largest hold about 4%. The TCR comes from a woman aged 18-29 years in good health. The chain combines TRBV7-6 with TRBJ2-1; the match to TRBD2 covers 8 bases. The sequenced sample was blood. The CDR3 reads CASSLGLAGYNEQFF. CDR3 coding DNA: TGTGCCAGCAGCTTAGGGCTAGCGGGTTACAATGAGCAGTTCTTC.